Shown below are 15 T cell receptor beta chains from a single sample sequenced in a study of shared clonotypes between healthy human individuals. Assay: immunoSEQ multiplex PCR; the TCRdb copy retains only in-frame clones and omits some. The sample has 1,100,000 or so clones; 75% to 85% are singletons. Sequencing input: memory CD4+ T cells from PBMCs. The sample's subset: CD45RA-negative fraction. These TCRs come from a man aged 18 to 30 in good health. Some clones in this sample may be carry-over from other donors' samples.

The chain links TRBV5-1 to TRBJ1-2; the D gene is possibly TRBD1 (5 bases). The CDR3 spans 14 residues. The germline V gene encodes CDR1 SGHRS and CDR2 YFSETQ. Trimming took off 2 bases at V and 3 bases at J, with 11 bases between the two ends. In nucleotides, the CDR3 is TGCGCCAGCAGCTTACAGGACCTTTACTATGGCTACACCTTC. Translation gives CASSLQDLYYGYTF.

The chain uses TRBV7-3 and TRBJ2-5; 8 nucleotides match TRBD2. Trimming cost V 1 base and J 14 bases; bases outside gene matches: 6. This CDR3 comprises 12 residues. CDR1 and CDR2 (germline): SGHTA, FQGTGA. In DNA form, the CDR3 reads TGTGCCAGCAGCTTAAAAGCGGGAGAACTATACTTC. It is translated as CASSLKAGELYF.

This clone has a handful of counts. Within the sample, other DNA sequences also encode this same CDR3. CDR3 residues: CASSLFETQYF. The CDR3 coding sequence is TGTGCCAGCAGCTTATTCGAGACCCAGTACTTC. The chain links TRBV7-9 to TRBJ2-5; D unclear. Germline CDR1 SEHNR, CDR2 FQNEAQ (reference sequence). V lost 2 bases and J 5 bases, leaving 3 bases between the germline ends. The CDR3 is 11 amino acids. The full variable domain, rest sourced from reference TRBV7-9 and TRBJ2-5, is DTGVSQNPRHKITKRGQNVTFRCDPISEHNRLYWYRQTLGQGPEFLTYFQNEAQLEKSRLLSDRFSAERPKGSFSTLEIQRTEQGDSAMYLCASSLFETQYFGPGTRLLVL.

Comment on this clone: The same CDR3 arises from other DNA sequences in this sample as well. The chain couples TRBV6-1 to TRBJ2-7; D possibly corresponds to TRBD1 (6 bases). This CDR3 region has 13 residues. Trimming removed 5 bases from V and 0 bases from J, with 8 bases in between. Germline CDR1 and CDR2: MNHNS and SASEGT. CDR3 in amino acids: CASSRTASYEQYF. The CDR3 nucleotides are TGTGCCAGCAGTCGGACAGCCTCCTACGAGCAGTACTTC.

The chain uses TRBV29-1 and TRBJ2-7; D is tentatively TRBD1 or TRBD2 (5 bases each). The CDR3 length is 12 residues. Trimming took off 4 bases at V and 4 bases at J, with 11 bases between the two ends. CDR1 is SQVTM, CDR2 ANQGSEA, per germline. The CDR3 bases are TGCAGCGTTGGGGACCGGAATTACGAGCAGTACTTC. The encoded protein is CSVGDRNYEQYF.

The chain couples TRBV19 to TRBJ1-1; D is unclear. Germline V gene sequence: CDR1 LNHDA, CDR2 SQIVND (reference sequence). There are 14 residues in the CDR3. V was trimmed by 3 bases and J by 2 bases, leaving 10 bases between them. The CDR3: CASSIVGLNTEAFF. CDR3 coding DNA: TGTGCCAGTAGTATCGTCGGATTAAACACTGAAGCTTTCTTT.

This clone occurred once. The rearrangement links TRBV11-1 to TRBJ2-3, with TRBD2 identical over 12 bases. CDR1 is SGHAT, CDR2 FQDESV, per germline (reference sequence). This CDR3 is 16 amino acids long. Trimming removed 4 bases from V and 6 bases from J; junction bases left unmatched: 8. CDR3 in amino acids: CASSWTSGILSDTQYF. CDR3 nucleotides: TGTGCCAGCAGCTGGACTAGCGGGATACTATCGGATACGCAGTATTTT.

This clone was detected once. This chain links TRBV2 with TRBJ2-5, with D perhaps being TRBD1 or TRBD2 (5 bases each). This CDR3 has 17 amino acids. CDR1 is SNHLY, CDR2 FYNNEI, per germline. V lost 5 bases and J 2 bases, leaving 21 bases between the germline ends. The CDR3 reads CASSPWTDGTLQETQYF. CDR3 DNA sequence: TGTGCCAGCAGTCCCTGGACTGACGGGACCTTACAAGAGACCCAGTACTTC.

The genes are TRBV7-7 and TRBJ2-2, with D maybe TRBD2 (6 bases). This CDR3 has 15 residues. The V gene's germline CDR1 is SSHAT and CDR2 FNYEAQ (reference sequence). V was shortened by 3 bases and J by 4 bases, with 12 bases between the two germline ends. The CDR3 sequence is CASSLGGVGTGELFF. The CDR3 DNA follows: TGTGCCAGCAGCTTGGGGGGAGTAGGCACCGGGGAGCTGTTTTTT. The variable domain in full, completed from reference TRBV7-7 and TRBJ2-2, reads GAGVSQSPRYKVTKRGQDVTLRCDPISSHATLYWYQQALGQGPEFLTYFNYEAQPDKSGLPSDRFSAERPEGSISTLTIQRTEQRDSAMYRCASSLGGVGTGELFFGEGSRLTVL.

V gene TRBV6-6 combines with J gene TRBJ1-5; D remains unclear. The V and J ends lost 8 bases and 2 bases respectively, with 13 bases between them. Germline V gives CDR1 MNHNY, CDR2 SVGAGI (reference sequence). This CDR3 region has 14 residues. The DNA for the CDR3 is TGTGCCAGCTCCATAAAGGGTGGCAATCAGCCCCAGCATTTT. Protein product: CASSIKGGNQPQHF.

V usage is TRBV30 and J usage is TRBJ1-4, with a weak D call TRBD1 (6 bases). Per the germline V gene, CDR1 is GTSNPN and CDR2 is SVGIG (reference sequence). CDR3 size: 14 residues. Trimming left V 2 bases short and J 4 bases short, with 11 bases between. CDR3 DNA: TGTGCCTGGAGTCGGGGGGGGCTTAATGAAAAACTGTTTTTT. Protein sequence: CAWSRGGLNEKLFF.

V usage is TRBV6-5 and J usage is TRBJ1-2; D remains ambiguous. The CDR3 has 13 amino acids. V was shortened by 3 bases and J by 8 bases, with 13 bases between the two germline ends. The germline gives CDR1 MNHEY, CDR2 SVGAGI. The CDR3 spells CASSYSGLKGYTF. CDR3 sequence (DNA): TGTGCCAGCAGTTATTCCGGCCTCAAAGGCTACACCTTC.

J is TRBJ1-4 and V is TRBV19; TRBD1 agrees at 8 bases. The CDR3 consists of 15 residues. The V segment lost 4 bases and the J segment 6 bases; nucleotides outside the gene matches: 7. From germline, CDR1 is LNHDA and CDR2 SQIVND (reference sequence). CDR3 in DNA: TGTGCCAGTAGTACAGACAGGGGTTCCGATGAAAAACTGTTTTTT. Protein: CASSTDRGSDEKLFF.

The gene calls are TRBV11-2 and TRBJ2-1, with TRBD2 matching over 8 bases. The CDR3 runs to 14 residues. V lost 1 base, J lost 7 bases, and 3 bases stayed unmatched. Germline V gene data show CDR1 as SGHAT and CDR2 as FQNNGV. The CDR3 bases are TGTGCCAGCAGCTTAGGCTCTAGCGGGAATGAGCAGTTCTTC. The encoded protein is CASSLGSSGNEQFF.

This clone was seen just once. The chain combines TRBV4-3 with TRBJ1-2, with D uncertain. This CDR3 contains 13 residues. CDR1 is LGHNA, CDR2 YSLEER, per germline. V was cut by 4 bases and J by 0 bases, with 6 bases left in between. DNA of the CDR3: TGCGCCAGCAGCCCAACAGCTAACTATGGCTACACCTTC. As protein: CASSPTANYGYTF.